The entry below describes one TCR beta chain. Its antigen is not known. General study results and limits: Whole repertoires were not studied in the larger cohort, only one V-J beta rearrangement.

Memory CD4+ cells were defined as CD4+CD45RO+CD25-. The germline V gene has CDR1 SGHVS and CDR2 FNYEAQ. The CDR3 sequence is 19 residues long. Trimming took 1 base from V and 1 from J, leaving 20 bases between them. Full-length variable regions came from constant-region reverse primers plus semi-nested Nested Universal Primer A PCR. MiXCR was run by TCRdb on the 5' RACE reads, yielding one entry per CDR3 protein. Of tens of thousands of distinct CDR3 sequences detected, roughly 30% appear once; the ten largest clones hold 3% to 4%. Sample: tumor-infiltrating memory CD4+ T cells sorted from the breast tumor. Regarding subset: memory CD4+ T cells, CD4+CD45RO+CD25-. This chain uses TRBV7-6 with TRBJ2-1, with D tentatively TRBD2 (6 bases). The receptor's source is a female donor with breast cancer. CDR3 sequence reads: CASSLVPLATLGSYNEQFF. The CDR3 bases are TGTGCCAGCAGCTTAGTTCCCCTAGCGACACTCGGATCCTACAATGAGCAGTTCTTC. The full variable domain, in which reference TRBV7-6 and TRBJ2-1 provide the parts outside the CDR3, is GAGVSQSPRYKVTKRGQDVALRCDPISGHVSLYWYRQALGQGPEFLTYFNYEAQQDKSGLPNDRFSAERPEGSISTLTIQRTEQRDSAMYRCASSLVPLATLGSYNEQFFGPGTRLTVL.